A selection of T cell receptor beta chains follows, all from one sample in a study of blood T cells in healthy people across ages. A single record per CDR3 protein comes from TCRdb applying MiXCR to the 5' RACE reads. The sample holds about 1,600,000 distinct CDR3 sequences, around two fifths seen once. Sequencing was performed on blood. The receptors stem from a woman between 18 and 30 years old in good health. Each CDR3 is given with its conserved first and last residue. The D gene is left open where the match is weak. Clone size, where shown, is once, few, many, or a class for clones that have expanded.

V	D	size	J	DNA	CDR3
TRBV3-1	TRBD1	NA	TRBJ2-5	TGTGCCAGCAGCCAAGCCGGGACAGATGGGACCCAGTACTTC	CASSQAGTDGTQYF
TRBV9	NA	NA	TRBJ1-4	TGTGCCAGCAGCGTAGGGAGCCAGGCTCAGGACGGAAAACTGTTTTTT	CASSVGSQAQDGKLFF
TRBV5-1	TRBD1	NA	TRBJ2-1	TGCGCCAGCAGCTTGGTTCCGGGACAGGGATACAATGAGCAGTTCTTC	CASSLVPGQGYNEQFF
TRBV2	NA	NA	TRBJ2-1	TGTGCCAGCAGTGAAAATGGGTTAGGCTACAATGAGCAGTTCTTC	CASSENGLGYNEQFF
TRBV9	TRBD2	once	TRBJ2-3	TGTGCCAGCAGCGTTTCTAGCGGGAGTATGAATACGCAGTATTTT	CASSVSSGSMNTQYF
TRBV29-1	NA	few	TRBJ2-7	TGCAGCGTTGTGGAGACTAGACCCTACGAGCAGTACTTC	CSVVETRPYEQYF
TRBV5-1	NA	few	TRBJ1-2	TGCGCCAGCAGCCAGAGCCGTCAGGGCTACACCTTC	CASSQSRQGYTF
TRBV12-3/TRBV12-4	TRBD2	once	TRBJ2-1	TGTGCCAGCAGGCCGGGGAGCGGGGTCTACAATGAGCAGTTCTTC	CASRPGSGVYNEQFF
TRBV29-1	NA	NA	TRBJ2-1	TGCAGCGCTCGGACAGGGACTAACAATGAGCAGTTCTTC	CSARTGTNNEQFF
TRBV18	NA	few	TRBJ1-1	TGTGCCAGCTCACCACGGGTGGCGGAGAACACTGAAGCTTTCTTT	CASSPRVAENTEAFF
TRBV29-1	TRBD1	NA	TRBJ1-4	TGCAGCGTTGATGGACAGGATGAAAAACTGTTTTTT	CSVDGQDEKLFF
TRBV20-1	TRBD1	NA	TRBJ2-1	TGCAGTGCTAGAGATACAGGGGGCTCCTACAATGAGCAGTTCTTC	CSARDTGGSYNEQFF
TRBV5-1	NA	NA	TRBJ2-1	TGCGCCAACTCTTGGATTGGGGGAGGTCCCTCCTACAATGAGCAGTTCTTC	CANSWIGGGPSYNEQFF
TRBV7-2	TRBD2	few	TRBJ2-5	TGTGCCAGCAGCCCAAGATCTAGCGGAGCGTTGGAGACCCAGTACTTC	CASSPRSSGALETQYF
TRBV20-1	NA	NA	TRBJ2-1	TGCAGTGCTAGTCCCACGTTAGCGGCCTCCTACAATGAGCAGTTCTTC	CSASPTLAASYNEQFF
TRBV7-3	NA	NA	TRBJ2-1	TGTGCCAGCAGCTTAAGTCCTCCGAATGAGCAGTTCTTC	CASSLSPPNEQFF
TRBV29-1	NA	NA	TRBJ2-6	TGCAGCGTTATACCATGGGCTGGGGCCAACGTCCTGACTTTC	CSVIPWAGANVLTF